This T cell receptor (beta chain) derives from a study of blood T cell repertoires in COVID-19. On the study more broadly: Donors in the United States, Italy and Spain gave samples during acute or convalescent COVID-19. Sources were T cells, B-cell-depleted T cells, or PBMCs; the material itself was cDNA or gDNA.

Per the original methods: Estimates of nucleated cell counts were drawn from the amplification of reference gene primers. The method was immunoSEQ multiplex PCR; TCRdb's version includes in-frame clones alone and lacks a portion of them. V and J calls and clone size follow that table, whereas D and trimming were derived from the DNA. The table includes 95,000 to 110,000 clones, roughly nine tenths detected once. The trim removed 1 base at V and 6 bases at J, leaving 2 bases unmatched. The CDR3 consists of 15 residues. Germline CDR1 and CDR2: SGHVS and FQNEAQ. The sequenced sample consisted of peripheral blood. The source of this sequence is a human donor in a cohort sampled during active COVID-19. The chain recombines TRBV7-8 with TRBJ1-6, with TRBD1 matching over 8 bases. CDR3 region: CASSLGTGSNSPLHF. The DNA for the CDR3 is TGTGCCAGCAGCTTAGGGACAGGGTCTAATTCACCCCTCCACTTT.